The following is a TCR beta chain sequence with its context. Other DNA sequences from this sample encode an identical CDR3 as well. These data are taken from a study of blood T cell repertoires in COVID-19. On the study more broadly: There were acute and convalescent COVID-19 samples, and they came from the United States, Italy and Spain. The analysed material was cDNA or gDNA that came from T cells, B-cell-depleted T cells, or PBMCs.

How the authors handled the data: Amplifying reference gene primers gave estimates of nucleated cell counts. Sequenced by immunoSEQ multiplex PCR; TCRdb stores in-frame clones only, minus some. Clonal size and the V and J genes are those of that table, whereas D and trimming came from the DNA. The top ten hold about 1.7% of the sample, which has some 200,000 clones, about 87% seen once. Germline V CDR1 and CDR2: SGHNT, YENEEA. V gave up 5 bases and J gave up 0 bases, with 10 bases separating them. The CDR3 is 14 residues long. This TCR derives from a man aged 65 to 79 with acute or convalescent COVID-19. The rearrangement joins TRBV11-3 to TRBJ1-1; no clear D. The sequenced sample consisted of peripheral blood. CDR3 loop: CASSPTGVNTEAFF. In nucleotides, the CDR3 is TGTGCCAGCAGCCCCACGGGAGTGAACACTGAAGCTTTCTTT.